The 5 T cell receptor beta chains below all came from one sample that was sequenced in a study of blood T cell repertoires in COVID-19. TCRdb keeps only in-frame clones here, not all; method: immunoSEQ multiplex PCR. The sample consists of roughly 210,000 clones, about nine tenths of them appearing once. The specimen sequenced was peripheral blood. These receptors came from a man aged 65 to 79 with acute or convalescent COVID-19.

The genes are TRBV9 and TRBJ2-2; D possibly corresponds to TRBD2 (6 bases). Germline V lookup: CDR1 SGDLS, CDR2 YYNGEE. V was cut by 3 bases and J by 7 bases, with 13 bases left in between. This CDR3 is built from 14 residues. As DNA, the CDR3 is TGTGCCAGCAGCGGCCGGACGGGGGACGGGGAGCTGTTTTTT. Its protein is CASSGRTGDGELFF.

V usage is TRBV14 and J usage is TRBJ2-1, with D possibly being TRBD2 (5 bases). V shed 1 base and J shed 3 bases, with 13 bases lying between them. This CDR3 region has 16 residues. The germline gives CDR1 SGHDN, CDR2 FVKESK. This chain's CDR3 is CASSQAPRGFYNEQFF. The CDR3 DNA reads as TGTGCCAGCAGCCAAGCCCCCAGAGGGTTCTACAATGAGCAGTTCTTC.

This clone was picked up a small number of times. This sequence joins TRBV4-1 and TRBJ2-7; perhaps TRBD2 as D (6 bases). Germline loops: CDR1 MGHRA, CDR2 YSYEKL. CDR3 length equals 17 residues. Trimming stripped 4 bases from V and 4 bases from J, with 23 bases between. In DNA form, the CDR3 reads TGCGCCAGCAGCCCGTTTTTAGCTCCGGGACTCTCATACGAGCAGTACTTC. Translation: CASSPFLAPGLSYEQYF.

The CDR3 protein is CAISDRNSPLHF. The CDR3 DNA is TGTGCCATCAGTGATCGGAATTCACCCCTCCACTTT. The V gene is TRBV10-3, the J gene TRBJ1-6; D call uncertain. CDR1 ENHRY and CDR2 SYGVKD come from the germline V gene. Trimming removed 3 bases at V and 7 bases at J, with 4 bases between. This CDR3 spans 12 amino acids.

This chain uses TRBV7-9 with TRBJ1-5; 10 bases line up with TRBD1. J was trimmed by 6 bases and V by 5 bases; bases with no gene match: 7. Germline CDR1 is SEHNR and CDR2 is FQNEAQ (reference sequence). This CDR3 region has 15 residues. The CDR3 loop is CASSPGQGKSQPQHF. The CDR3 DNA sequence: TGTGCCAGCAGCCCGGGACAGGGGAAGAGTCAGCCCCAGCATTTT.